This T cell receptor beta chain was sequenced during a study of blood T cells in healthy people across ages. Study-level findings and limits: CMV status of donors was unknown, possibly confounding expanded clonotype changes. Observed TCR beta diversity per million T cells went down as age went up. This fall followed a roughly linear course with age.

About this clonotype itself: The antigen is not known.

The authors ran a second PCR of roughly 6 to 12 cycles using a sample-barcoded 5' primer and a J-beta primer mix. TCRdb re-called the 5' RACE reads through MiXCR, storing one row per CDR3 protein. The data show around 800,000 distinct CDR3 sequences, around 45% seen once. Germline CDR1 DFQATT, CDR2 SNEGSKA (reference sequence). Deletions cut 2 bases from V and 3 bases from J, with 13 bases between. The CDR3 runs 14 residues. The clonotype originates from a man of 80 years or more in good health. Sequenced: blood. The chain is built from TRBV20-1 and TRBJ2-5; D ambiguous. The CDR3 region has the DNA TGCAGTGCTAGATCTATAAGGTTTGAAGAGACCCAGTACTTC. Translating gives CSARSIRFEETQYF.